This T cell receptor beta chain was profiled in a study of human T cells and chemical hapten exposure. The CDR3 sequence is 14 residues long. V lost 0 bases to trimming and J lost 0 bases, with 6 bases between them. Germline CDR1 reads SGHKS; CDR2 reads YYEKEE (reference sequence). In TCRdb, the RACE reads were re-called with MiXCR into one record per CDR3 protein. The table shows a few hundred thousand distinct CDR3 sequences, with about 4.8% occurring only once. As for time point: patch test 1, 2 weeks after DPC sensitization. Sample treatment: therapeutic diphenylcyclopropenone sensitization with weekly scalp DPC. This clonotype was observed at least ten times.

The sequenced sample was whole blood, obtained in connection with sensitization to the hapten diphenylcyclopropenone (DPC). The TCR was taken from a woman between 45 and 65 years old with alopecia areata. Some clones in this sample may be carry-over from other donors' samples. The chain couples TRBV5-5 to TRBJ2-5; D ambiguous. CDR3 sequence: CASSLDRNQETQYF. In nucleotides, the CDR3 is TGTGCCAGCAGCTTGGACAGAAACCAAGAGACCCAGTACTTC.